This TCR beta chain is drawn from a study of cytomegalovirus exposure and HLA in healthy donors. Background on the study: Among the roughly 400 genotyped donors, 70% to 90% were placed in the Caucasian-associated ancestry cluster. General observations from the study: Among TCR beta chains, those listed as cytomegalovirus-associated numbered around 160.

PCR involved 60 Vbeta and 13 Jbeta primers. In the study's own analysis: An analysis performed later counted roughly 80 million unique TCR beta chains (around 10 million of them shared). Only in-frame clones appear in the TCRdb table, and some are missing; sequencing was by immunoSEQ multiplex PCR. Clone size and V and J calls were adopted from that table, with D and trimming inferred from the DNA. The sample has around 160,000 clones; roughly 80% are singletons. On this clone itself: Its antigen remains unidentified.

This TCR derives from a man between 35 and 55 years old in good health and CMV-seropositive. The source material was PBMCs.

The CDR3 DNA reads as TGTGCCAGCAGCAACGGACAGGGTCGCGACTATGGCTACACCTTC. Its translation: CASSNGQGRDYGYTF. J is TRBJ1-2 and V is TRBV7-9; 8 bases agree with TRBD1. The CDR3 runs 15 residues. V was clipped by 5 bases and J by 3 bases; unmatched bases: 8. Looked up from germline, CDR1 is SEHNR and CDR2 is FQNEAQ (reference sequence).